A selection of T cell receptor beta chains follows, all from one sample in a study of control samples from healthy donors and cancer patients. Using immunoSEQ multiplex PCR, the repertoire was profiled, and TCRdb retains in-frame clones only, with some absent. This table holds 100,000 to 120,000 clones, 88% found once. The sequenced sample consisted of PBMCs. Receptor source: a woman between 55 and 75 years old with lung cancer. CDR3s include the opening cysteine and the closing phenylalanine or tryptophan. D genes are given only for firm matches. Clone size is given for some rows only: seen once, a few or many times, or a class if the clone is expanded.

d_gene,v_gene,j_gene,abundance,CDR3nt,CDR3aa
NA,TRBV7-3,TRBJ1-1,NA,TGTGCCAGCAGCTTATCGGCCAGCGGGGCTGAAGCTTTCTTT,CASSLSASGAEAFF
NA,TRBV5-4,TRBJ2-7,NA,TGTGCCAGCAGCTCTTTGGACAGGGGACTAGGGGAGCAGTACTTC,CASSSLDRGLGEQYF
NA,TRBV7-2,TRBJ2-1,NA,TGTGCCAGCAGCTTAGATGCCTCAAACAATGAGCAGTTCTTC,CASSLDASNNEQFF
TRBD1,TRBV2,TRBJ1-1,NA,TGTGCCAGCAGTACAGGGGCTGCGGGAAATACTGAAGCTTTCTTT,CASSTGAAGNTEAFF
TRBD1,TRBV3-1/TRBV3-2,TRBJ1-1,NA,TGTGCCAGCAGCCAAGGAGGGACAGATAACACTGAAGCTTTCTTT,CASSQGGTDNTEAFF
NA,TRBV4-1,TRBJ2-1,NA,TGCGCCAGCAGCCTAGAAGGTGAGCAGTTCTTC,CASSLEGEQFF
NA,TRBV28,TRBJ2-1,NA,TGTGCCAGCAGTTTGGTAGGGGGCTACAATGAGCAGTTCTTC,CASSLVGGYNEQFF
NA,TRBV15,TRBJ1-1,NA,TGTGCCACCAGCACGGGGGGCACAGCCCTAGAAGCTTTCTTT,CATSTGGTALEAFF
NA,TRBV6-5,TRBJ1-5,NA,TGTGCCAGCAAGGAAACAGGGAATCAGCCCCAGCATTTT,CASKETGNQPQHF
NA,TRBV5-6,TRBJ1-2,NA,TGTGCCAGCAGCCCCCGATACGGCAGGGCCGGCTCGGGCTATGGCTACACCTTC,CASSPRYGRAGSGYGYTF
TRBD2,TRBV11-2,TRBJ2-2,NA,TGTGCCAGCAGCAGACGACTAGCGGGAGAGGGCGGGGAGCTGTTTTTT,CASSRRLAGEGGELFF
TRBD2,TRBV9,TRBJ2-3,NA,TGTGCCAGCAGCCCAATAGCGGGGGGGGGCACAGATACGCAGTATTTT,CASSPIAGGGTDTQYF
NA,TRBV6-6,TRBJ1-5,NA,TGTGCCAGCAGTTACCGGGGAGGTGGCCGTCAGCCCCAGCATTTT,CASSYRGGGRQPQHF
NA,TRBV7-8,TRBJ2-6,NA,TGTGCCAGCACCAACCTCGAGGGGGGAAGGGCCAACGTCCTGACTTTC,CASTNLEGGRANVLTF
NA,TRBV18,TRBJ2-7,few,TGTGCCAGCTCACCTCGGGGTCCCGACGAGCAGTACTTC,CASSPRGPDEQYF
TRBD1,TRBV24-1,TRBJ1-1,NA,TGTGCCACCAGAACAGGGGAGGTGAACACTGAAGCTTTCTTT,CATRTGEVNTEAFF
NA,TRBV18,TRBJ2-7,NA,TGTGCCAGCTCACCACCGGGTAACTACGAGCAGTACTTC,CASSPPGNYEQYF
NA,TRBV3-1/TRBV3-2,TRBJ2-1,NA,TGTGCCAGCCTAAAGAGAAAGCCCCCCCGGGCCCGGGATAATGAGCAGTTCTTC,CASLKRKPPRARDNEQFF
NA,TRBV24-1,TRBJ2-3,once,TGTGCCACCAGTGAGGGGAGGCCCCTTGATACGCAGTATTTT,CATSEGRPLDTQYF
NA,TRBV19,TRBJ1-2,NA,TGTGCCAGTAGTGCCGACAGATATGGCTACACCTTC,CASSADRYGYTF
NA,TRBV12-5,TRBJ1-4,once,TGTGCTAGTGGTTTACCCTCTAATGAAAAACTGTTTTTT,CASGLPSNEKLFF
TRBD2,TRBV27,TRBJ2-1,once,TGTGCCAGCAGTCCTGATTACGGGACTAGTGAGCAGTTCTTC,CASSPDYGTSEQFF
TRBD1,TRBV7-2,TRBJ1-2,NA,TGTGCCAGCAGCTTCGGGACAGTAAATGGCTACACCTTC,CASSFGTVNGYTF
NA,TRBV5-1,TRBJ1-1,NA,TGCGCCAGCAGCTCAGGGACCGGACTCTTGGCTCATATGAACACTGAAGCTTTCTTT,CASSSGTGLLAHMNTEAFF
TRBD2,TRBV3-1/TRBV3-2,TRBJ2-1,NA,TGTGCCAGCAGCCTTTGGACTAGCGGGGGTGAAGAGCAGTTCTTC,CASSLWTSGGEEQFF
NA,TRBV12-3/TRBV12-4,TRBJ1-1,NA,TGTGCCAGCAGGGACCAGGGCGCTGAAGCTTTCTTT,CASRDQGAEAFF
NA,TRBV7-2,TRBJ1-5,NA,TGTGCCAGCAGCTTGCAAGATGGCAATCAGCCCCAGCATTTT,CASSLQDGNQPQHF
NA,TRBV7-8,TRBJ2-7,NA,TGTGCCAGCAGCTCGAGTACTACCTTCTACGAGCAGTACTTC,CASSSSTTFYEQYF
TRBD1,TRBV5-4,TRBJ1-1,NA,TGTGCCAGCAGCCTCCAGGGGGCTCCGGAAGCTTTCTTT,CASSLQGAPEAFF
NA,TRBV6-1,TRBJ1-1,once,TGTGCCAGCAGTGAAGGGGGATATGGGAACACTGAAGCTTTCTTT,CASSEGGYGNTEAFF
TRBD1,TRBV11-3,TRBJ1-1,NA,TGTGCCAGCAGCGCTAGACAGGGACTTAGCACTGAAGCTTTCTTT,CASSARQGLSTEAFF
TRBD2,TRBV6-5,TRBJ2-1,NA,TGTGCCAGCAGTTACTCGGGACTAGCGGGAGGCGAGCAGTTCTTC,CASSYSGLAGGEQFF
TRBD1,TRBV6-5,TRBJ2-7,once,TGTGCCAGCAGGGACAGGGGCTACGAGCAGTACTTC,CASRDRGYEQYF
NA,TRBV12-3/TRBV12-4,TRBJ2-5,NA,TGTGCCAGCTCGAGAGGCGAAGAGACCCAGTACTTC,CASSRGEETQYF
TRBD2,TRBV4-1,TRBJ2-1,NA,TGCGCCAGCAGCCAAGATCCTAGCGGGGACGCCTACAATGAGCAGTTCTTC,CASSQDPSGDAYNEQFF
TRBD2,TRBV11-3,TRBJ2-5,once,TGTGCCAGCAGCTTAGGAGTAGGGACTACCTACCAAGAGACCCAGTACTTC,CASSLGVGTTYQETQYF
TRBD1,TRBV5-5,TRBJ2-7,once,TGTGCCAGCAGCTTGGTTCCGGGACAGGGGCCCTACGAGCAGTACTTC,CASSLVPGQGPYEQYF
NA,TRBV5-1,TRBJ2-5,NA,TGCGCCAGCAGGCTAAATAGCGAGGGGGTAGAGACCCAGTACTTC,CASRLNSEGVETQYF
TRBD2,TRBV28,TRBJ2-7,once,TGTGCCAGCAGTTTTAGCGGGAGGGCAAGGGGAACGGAGTACTTC,CASSFSGRARGTEYF
NA,TRBV6-5,TRBJ2-7,NA,TGTGCCAGCAGTTTACTCCCTCTTTCGGAGCAGTACTTC,CASSLLPLSEQYF
NA,TRBV19,TRBJ1-2,NA,TGTGCCAGTAGTATGTTTAGCTATGGCTACACCTTC,CASSMFSYGYTF
NA,TRBV10-3,TRBJ1-4,few,TGTGCCATCCAGAGGGGGGTGGATGAAAAACTGTTTTTT,CAIQRGVDEKLFF
NA,TRBV9,TRBJ2-1,NA,TGTGCCAGCAGCGTAGGACTCGCAGGGGGGCCATACAATGAGCAGTTCTTC,CASSVGLAGGPYNEQFF
NA,TRBV7-6,TRBJ2-1,few,TGTGCCAGCAGCTTAGACCACAGCTCCTACAATGAGCAGTTCTTC,CASSLDHSSYNEQFF
NA,TRBV11-3,TRBJ2-7,NA,TGTGCCAGCAGCTCAGGAAGCTCCTACGAGCAGTACTTC,CASSSGSSYEQYF
TRBD2,TRBV10-2,TRBJ2-2,NA,TGCGCCAGCACCTTCGGGGGGAGGGGAGGAGAGACCGGGGAGCTGTTTTTT,CASTFGGRGGETGELFF
TRBD2,TRBV19,TRBJ2-7,NA,TGTGCCAGTAGTTCAACTAGCGGGGGGACGTATAGGTACGAGCAGTACTTC,CASSSTSGGTYRYEQYF
NA,TRBV19,TRBJ1-5,once,TGTGCCAGTAGTATAGAAGGGGTCAGACAGCCCCAGCATTTT,CASSIEGVRQPQHF
NA,TRBV18,TRBJ1-4,NA,TGTGCCAGCTCACCACGGGAGCAGGATGAAGTCGGAAAACTGTTTTTT,CASSPREQDEVGKLFF
NA,TRBV30,TRBJ2-7,NA,TGTGCCTGGAGTGAAGTAGGAGGGTCCGAGCAGTACTTC,CAWSEVGGSEQYF
NA,TRBV2,TRBJ1-2,many,TGTGCCAGCAATAAGGAGTCACCCTATGGCTACACCTTC,CASNKESPYGYTF